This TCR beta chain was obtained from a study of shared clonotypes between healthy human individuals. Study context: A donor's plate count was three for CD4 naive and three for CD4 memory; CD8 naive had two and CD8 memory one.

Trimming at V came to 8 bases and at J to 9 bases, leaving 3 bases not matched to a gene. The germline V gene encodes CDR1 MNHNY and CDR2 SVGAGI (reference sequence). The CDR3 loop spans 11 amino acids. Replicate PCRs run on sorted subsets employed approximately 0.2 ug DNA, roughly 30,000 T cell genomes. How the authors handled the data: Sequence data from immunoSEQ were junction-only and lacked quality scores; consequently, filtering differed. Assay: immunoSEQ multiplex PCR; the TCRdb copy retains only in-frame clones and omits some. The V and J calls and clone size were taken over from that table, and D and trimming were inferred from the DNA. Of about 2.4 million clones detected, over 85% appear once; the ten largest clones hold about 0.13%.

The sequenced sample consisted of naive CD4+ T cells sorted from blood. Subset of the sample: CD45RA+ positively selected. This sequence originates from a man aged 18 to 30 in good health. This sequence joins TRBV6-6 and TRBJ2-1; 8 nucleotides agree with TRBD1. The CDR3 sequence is CASQGASEQFF. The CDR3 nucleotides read TGTGCCAGCCAGGGGGCAAGTGAGCAGTTCTTC.